This TCR beta chain was sequenced during a study of T cells after yellow fever vaccination. CDR1 is ENHRY, CDR2 SYGVKD, per germline. The CDR3 totals 13 residues. V was shortened by 3 bases and J by 7 bases, with 9 bases between the two germline ends. Generation of TCR cDNA used 5'RACE template switching (which added a universal primer site and UMIs). TCRdb used MiXCR to reprocess the 5' RACE reads, holding one entry per CDR3 protein. The sample contains about 630,000 distinct CDR3 sequences, 10% to 15% of which appear only once. A few counts support this clonotype. The clonotype comes from a man younger than 40 who received the YFV17D yellow fever vaccine. Sequenced here: PBMCs, sampled on the day of the yellow fever booster vaccination. V and J are TRBV10-3 and TRBJ2-2; D remains ambiguous. CDR3 DNA: TGTGCCATCAGTGATGCCCTAGTCGGGGAGCTGTTTTTT. It codes for CAISDALVGELFF.